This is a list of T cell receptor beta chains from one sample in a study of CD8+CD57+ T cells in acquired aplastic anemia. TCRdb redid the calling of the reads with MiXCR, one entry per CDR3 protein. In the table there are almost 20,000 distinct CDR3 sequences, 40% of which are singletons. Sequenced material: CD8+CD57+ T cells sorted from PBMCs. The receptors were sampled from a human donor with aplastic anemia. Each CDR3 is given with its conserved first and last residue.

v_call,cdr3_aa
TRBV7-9,CASSLVGTSGFYEQYF
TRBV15,CATSREIVGLADQETQYF
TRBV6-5,CASSYGLGATGGYTF
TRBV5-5,CASSHRERDTEAFF
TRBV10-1,CASSVETDFNEQFF
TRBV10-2,CASGDLTPYEQYF
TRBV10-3,CASSGGGEGNEQFF
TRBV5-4,CASSGQGEYNEQFF
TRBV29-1,CSVASISYEQYF
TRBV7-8,CASSLGPNYEQYF
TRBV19,CASSPLAGSGTDTQYF
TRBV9,CASSPTTSGTSTDTQYF
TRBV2,CASGTSRNEQFF
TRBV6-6,CASSIGTGVLRGHMNTEAFF